The 19 T cell receptor beta chains below were found in one sample sequenced in a study of T-cell reconstitution after alpha-beta-depleted transplantation in children. Unique molecular identifiers were incorporated into the prepared TCRbeta library. TCRdb called the PCR reads again in MiXCR, with one record for every CDR3 protein. The profile covers hundreds of thousands of distinct CDR3 sequences, with about 17% appearing a single time and 25% to 30% taken by the ten largest. Sequenced here: PBMCs, mostly from graft donor cells, sampled 360 days after TCRalphabeta/CD19-depleted stem cell transplant. The receptor set was obtained from a boy under three years old who had a stem cell transplant for Wiskott-Aldrich syndrome, so the T cells may come from the graft donor.

The chain has TRBV4-1 and TRBJ2-3; 8 bases align to TRBD2. The CDR3 is 19 residues long. Per germline, CDR1 MGHRA and CDR2 YSYEKL. The V and J ends lost 0 bases and 1 base, in that order; junction bases with no gene match: 12. CDR3 bases: TGCGCCAGCAGCCAAGACCCCGCTCCATGGCGGGGGGGCACAGATACGCAGTATTTT. It is translated as CASSQDPAPWRGGTDTQYF.

This clonotype is a singleton in its sample. The gene calls are TRBV6-1 and TRBJ1-4; a weak D match, TRBD1 (5 bases). V lost 6 bases, J lost 8 bases, and 16 bases lay in between. The germline CDR1 and CDR2 sequences are MNHNS and SASEGT. This CDR3 comprises 14 residues. The CDR3 spells CASSLGAMREKLFF. The DNA for the CDR3 is TGTGCCAGCAGCCTTGGGGCGATGAGGGAAAAACTGTTTTTT.

Points on this clonotype: The junction departs from germline at one end; a sequencing error may be responsible. This chain joins TRBV10-2 and TRBJ2-7, with a weak D call TRBD1 (6 bases). Germline CDR1 is WSHSY and CDR2 is SAAADI. CDR3 length: 13 amino acids. CDR3 in amino acids: CASSEPFDRLRSF. The CDR3 DNA is TGCGCCAGCAGTGAACCCTTCGACAGGCTGAGATCCTTC.

This clonotype has only a few counts. The gene calls are TRBV20-1 and TRBJ1-6, with a weak D call TRBD1 (5 bases). CDR1 and CDR2 from the germline V gene are DFQATT and SNEGSKA (reference sequence). The CDR3 has 15 residues. Trimming pared 3 bases from V and 4 bases from J, leaving 13 bases between. CDR3 sequence reads: CSARWKRGYNSPLHF. The CDR3 nucleotides are TGCAGTGCTAGGTGGAAGAGGGGTTATAATTCACCCCTCCACTTT.

This chain links TRBV6-5 with TRBJ1-2, with 7 bases matching TRBD1. CDR3 length: 12 residues. Germline trimming cut 7 bases from V and 2 bases from J; bases unmatched to any gene: 1. Germline CDR1 is MNHEY and CDR2 is SVGAGI. Here the CDR3 reads CASMGQNYGYTF. CDR3 coding DNA: TGTGCCAGCATGGGACAGAACTATGGCTACACCTTC.

The V call is TRBV12-3 or TRBV12-4, the J call TRBJ2-7; D is undetermined. This CDR3 contains 14 residues. V dropped 0 bases and J dropped 2 bases, with 8 bases sitting between them. CDR3: CASSLANAAYEQYF. CDR3 DNA: TGTGCCAGCAGTTTAGCGAACGCGGCCTACGAGCAGTACTTC.

This clonotype came up a few times. The J gene is TRBJ2-1, the V gene TRBV21-1; the D call TRBD1 from the table was never checked on the DNA. TRBV21-1 is termed a pseudogene. The length of the CDR3 is 16 residues. Written as DNA, the CDR3 is TGTGCCAGCAGCATTCAAGGGCGGGAGGGCCTCAATGAGCAGTTCTTC. Translating gives CASSIQGREGLNEQFF.

This clonotype occurred many times. The rearrangement links TRBV12-3 or TRBV12-4 to TRBJ2-1; D may be TRBD2 (6 bases). The CDR3 contains 15 residues. V shed 5 bases and J shed 8 bases, with 19 bases lying between them. Written as DNA, the CDR3 is TGTGCCAGCAGTCGCCCCCACCGGGACTTTTATGAGCAGTTCTTC. Protein product: CASSRPHRDFYEQFF.

This clonotype was seen a handful of times. The rearrangement uses TRBV10-3 and TRBJ2-7; TRBD1 matches at 8 bases. The CDR3 runs to 13 residues. V shed 10 bases and J 3 bases; nucleotides not matched to a gene: 8. Germline CDR1 and CDR2: ENHRY and SYGVKD. The CDR3 is CATADREGYEQYF. In DNA form, the CDR3 reads TGTGCCACCGCGGACAGGGAAGGCTACGAGCAGTACTTC.

A few counts support this clonotype. This sequence joins TRBV20-1 and TRBJ1-6; D unresolved. This CDR3 contains 13 residues. CDR1 DFQATT and CDR2 SNEGSKA come from the germline V gene (reference sequence). The germline V and J ends were trimmed by 3 bases and 5 bases, with 8 bases remaining between them. CDR3 nucleotides: TGCAGTGCTAGCGGCAGTCATAATTCACCCCTCCACTTT. The encoded protein is CSASGSHNSPLHF.

This clonotype has a handful of counts. The rearrangement joins TRBV24-1 to TRBJ2-1; D not resolved. Trimming pared 5 bases from V and 1 base from J, leaving 5 bases between. The CDR3 runs 13 residues. The germline CDR1 and CDR2 sequences are KGHDR and SFDVKD. CDR3 nucleotide sequence: TGTGCCACCAGTGGGCAGTCCTACAATGAGCAGTTCTTC. Protein product: CATSGQSYNEQFF.

This clonotype appeared a few times. The chain couples TRBV10-3 to TRBJ2-2, with no clear D. The CDR3 sequence is 13 residues long. V gave up 3 bases and J gave up 6 bases, with 8 bases separating them. Germline lookup yields CDR1 ENHRY and CDR2 SYGVKD. As DNA, the CDR3 is TGTGCCATCAGTGAACCCATTCCCGGGGAGCTGTTTTTT. Protein: CAISEPIPGELFF.

V and J are TRBV3-1 and TRBJ2-1; TRBD2 matches at 8 bases. V shed 0 bases and J 4 bases; nucleotides not matched to a gene: 8. CDR3 size: 17 residues. Looked up from germline, CDR1 is LGHDT and CDR2 is YNNKEL (reference sequence). The CDR3 reads CASSQDLRSGRYNEQFF. CDR3 in DNA: TGTGCCAGCAGCCAAGATTTGAGGAGCGGGAGATACAATGAGCAGTTCTTC.

The chain links TRBV5-1 to TRBJ1-5, with TRBD1 matching over 7 bases. Trimming cost V 0 bases and J 5 bases; bases outside gene matches: 2. From germline, CDR1 is SGHRS and CDR2 YFSETQ. The CDR3 length is 14 residues. The CDR3 reads CASSLVGGDQPQHF. In DNA, the CDR3 is TGCGCCAGCAGCTTGGTAGGGGGCGATCAGCCCCAGCATTTT.

The CDR3 region is CASSQGTSLYQETQYF. CDR3 DNA: TGTGCCAGCAGCCAAGGGACTAGCCTGTACCAAGAGACCCAGTACTTC. V is TRBV3-1 and J is TRBJ2-5; TRBD2 matches 8 bases. Germline V CDR1 and CDR2: LGHDT, YNNKEL (reference sequence). The junction had 4 bases not matched to a gene; V was cut back by 1 base and J by 0 bases. The CDR3 has 16 residues.

The chain uses TRBV18 and TRBJ2-1; TRBD2 matches 12 bases. Germline-derived CDR1 and CDR2 are KGHSH and LQKENI. The trim removed 2 bases at V and 7 bases at J, leaving 12 bases unmatched. The CDR3 length is 18 residues. The CDR3 is CASSPINLAGGPRNEQFF. CDR3 nucleotides: TGTGCCAGCTCACCAATTAACCTAGCGGGAGGGCCGAGGAATGAGCAGTTCTTC.

The rearrangement uses TRBV15 and TRBJ2-4; D call uncertain. The CDR3 has 16 amino acids. The V end lost 3 bases, the J end lost 0 bases, and 12 bases lay between the germline ends. Germline V gene lookup returns CDR1 LNHNV and CDR2 YYDKDF (reference sequence). The CDR3 loop reads CATSSEIKIAKNIQYF. As DNA, the CDR3 is TGTGCCACCAGCAGCGAAATAAAGATAGCCAAAAACATTCAGTACTTC.

Here the CDR3 reads CASSLTGGTDTGELFF. The CDR3 bases are TGTGCCAGCAGCTTAACAGGGGGTACGGACACCGGGGAGCTGTTTTTT. The genes are TRBV7-2 and TRBJ2-2; TRBD1 matches 8 bases. The CDR3 sequence is 16 residues long. V lost 2 bases, J lost 3 bases, and 5 bases stayed unmatched. Germline CDR1 is SGHTA and CDR2 is FQGNSA.

The chain uses TRBV2 and TRBJ2-2; TRBD1 or TRBD2 may be the D gene (5 bases each). This CDR3 contains 20 residues. Trimming stripped 8 bases from V and 0 bases from J, with 28 bases between. CDR1 is SNHLY, CDR2 FYNNEI, per germline. The CDR3 DNA is TGTGCCAGCGTGAAGGAGGTGCAGGGTCTCGTCGGATCGAACACCGGGGAGCTGTTTTTT. It yields the protein CASVKEVQGLVGSNTGELFF.